The present T cell receptor (beta chain) was sequenced within a study of blood T cell repertoires in COVID-19. About the research overall: COVID-19 samples from acute and convalescent phases originated in the United States, Italy and Spain. The cDNA or gDNA used as material had been derived from T cells, B-cell-depleted T cells, or PBMCs.

CDR3 length: 15 amino acids. Germline V lookup: CDR1 MNHEY, CDR2 SVGAGI. V lost 1 base and J 2 bases, leaving 12 bases between the germline ends. Original analysis: Counts of nucleated cells, estimated from reference gene primer amplification, were obtained. Some clones are missing from TCRdb's copy, which holds only in-frame ones; the method was immunoSEQ multiplex PCR. D and trimming were read from the DNA, whereas the V and J calls and clone size are those reported in that table. The repertoire holds more than 60,000 clones, with about 92% as singletons. The chain uses TRBV6-5 and TRBJ2-7, with D tentatively TRBD1 (7 bases). Sequencing used peripheral blood. This TCR derives from an elderly woman with active or convalescent COVID-19. The CDR3 region has the DNA TGTGCCAGCAGTTACTTGGGCGGGACAGCCTACGAGCAGTACTTC. Translation: CASSYLGGTAYEQYF.